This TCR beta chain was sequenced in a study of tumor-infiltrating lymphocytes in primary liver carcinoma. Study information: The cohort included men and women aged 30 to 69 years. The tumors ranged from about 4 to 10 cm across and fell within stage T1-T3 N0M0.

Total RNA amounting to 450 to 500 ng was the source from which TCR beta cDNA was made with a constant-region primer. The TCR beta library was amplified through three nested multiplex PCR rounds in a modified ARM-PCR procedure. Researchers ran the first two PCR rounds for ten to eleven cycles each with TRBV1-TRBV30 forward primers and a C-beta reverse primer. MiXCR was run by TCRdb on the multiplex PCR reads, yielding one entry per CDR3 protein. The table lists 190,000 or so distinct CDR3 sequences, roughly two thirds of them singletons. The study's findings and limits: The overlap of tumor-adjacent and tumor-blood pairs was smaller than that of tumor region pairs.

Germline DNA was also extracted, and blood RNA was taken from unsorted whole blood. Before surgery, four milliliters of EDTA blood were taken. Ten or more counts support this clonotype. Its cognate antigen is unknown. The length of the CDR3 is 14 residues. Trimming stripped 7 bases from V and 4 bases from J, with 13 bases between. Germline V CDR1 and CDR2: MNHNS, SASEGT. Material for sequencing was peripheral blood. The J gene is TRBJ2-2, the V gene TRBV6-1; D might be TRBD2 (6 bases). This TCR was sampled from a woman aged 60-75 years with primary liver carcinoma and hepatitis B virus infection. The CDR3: CASTGERVTGELFF. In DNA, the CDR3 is TGTGCCAGCACGGGGGAGAGGGTCACCGGGGAGCTGTTTTTT.